This TCR beta chain was sequenced in a study of blood T cell repertoires in COVID-19. For the study at large: The origin of the acute and convalescent COVID-19 samples was the United States, Italy and Spain. T cells, B-cell-depleted T cells, or PBMCs provided the cDNA or gDNA that served as material.

V dropped 4 bases and J dropped 1; count of bases not matched to a gene: 7. The CDR3 is made up of 16 amino acids. Looked up from germline, CDR1 is MNHNS and CDR2 is SASEGT. Original handling: Using reference gene primer amplification, nucleated cell counts were estimated. Sequencing used immunoSEQ multiplex PCR; TCRdb keeps in-frame clones, though not all of them. Clone size and V and J calls were adopted from that table, with D and trimming inferred from the DNA. This sample has over 100,000 clones; approximately 80% occur once, and the top ten carry roughly an eighth. Input material: peripheral blood. The clonotype originates from a woman aged 55-75 years with acute or convalescent COVID-19. V is TRBV6-1 and J is TRBJ1-5; TRBD1 aligns across 7 bases. The CDR3 region is CASSVIGQASNQPQHF. DNA of the CDR3: TGTGCCAGCAGTGTTATCGGACAGGCAAGCAATCAGCCCCAGCATTTT.